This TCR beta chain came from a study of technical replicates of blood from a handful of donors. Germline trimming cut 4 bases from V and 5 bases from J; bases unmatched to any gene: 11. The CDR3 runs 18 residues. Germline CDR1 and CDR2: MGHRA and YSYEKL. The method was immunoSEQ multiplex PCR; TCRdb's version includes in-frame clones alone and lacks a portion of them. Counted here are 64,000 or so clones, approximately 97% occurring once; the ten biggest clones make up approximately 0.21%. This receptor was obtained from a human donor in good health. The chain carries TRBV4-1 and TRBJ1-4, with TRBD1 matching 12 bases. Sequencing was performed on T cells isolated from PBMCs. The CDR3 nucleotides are TGCGCCAGCAGCCTCAACCGGGACAGGGGGCAACTAAATGAAAAACTGTTTTTT. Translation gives CASSLNRDRGQLNEKLFF.